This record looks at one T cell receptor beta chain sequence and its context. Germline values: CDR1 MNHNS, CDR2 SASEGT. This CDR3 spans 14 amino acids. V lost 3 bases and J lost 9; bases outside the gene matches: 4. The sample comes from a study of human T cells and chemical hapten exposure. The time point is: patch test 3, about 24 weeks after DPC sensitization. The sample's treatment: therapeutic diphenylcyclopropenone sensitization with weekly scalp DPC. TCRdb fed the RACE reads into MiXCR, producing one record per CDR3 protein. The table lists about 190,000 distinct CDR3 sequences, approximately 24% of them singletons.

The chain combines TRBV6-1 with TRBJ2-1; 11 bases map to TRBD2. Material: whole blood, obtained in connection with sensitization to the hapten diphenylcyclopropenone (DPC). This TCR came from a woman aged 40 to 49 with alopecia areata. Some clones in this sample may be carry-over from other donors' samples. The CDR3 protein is CASSDRLAGLEQFF. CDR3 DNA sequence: TGTGCCAGCAGTGATAGACTAGCGGGACTTGAGCAGTTCTTC.